The source of this T cell receptor beta chain is a study of cytomegalovirus exposure and HLA in healthy donors. Study conclusions and caveats: TCR beta V segments were, for the most part, productive about 87% or about 30% of the time in an earlier analysis. In a later analysis, DRB1 alleles had the most associated TCRs; HLA-C alleles the fewest. The classifier reportedly diagnosed cytomegalovirus status with high sensitivity and specificity. Reports state that TCR beta sequences accurately predicted most subjects' HLA-A and HLA-B alleles.

Concerning this clone itself: As yet, its antigen is unknown.

PCR was performed using 60 Vbeta and 13 Jbeta primers. Assay: immunoSEQ multiplex PCR; the TCRdb copy retains only in-frame clones and omits some. The sample has more than 100,000 clones; 66% are singletons. The CDR3 is 13 residues long. Deletions cut 1 base from V and 10 bases from J, with 13 bases between. Germline CDR1 reads MGHDK; CDR2 reads SYGVNS. Sample: PBMCs. The rearrangement uses TRBV25-1 and TRBJ1-1, with no clear D. The origin of this receptor is a man aged 18 to 30 in good health and CMV-seronegative. The CDR3 DNA follows: TGTGCCAGCAGTGAATTCCGAGGGCCGGGAGCTTTCTTT. Protein product: CASSEFRGPGAFF.